A single TCR beta chain is shown here with its context. The data originate from a study of blood T cell repertoires in COVID-19. Study processing details: Reference gene primer amplification yielded estimated nucleated cell counts. Libraries were prepared by immunoSEQ multiplex PCR; TCRdb keeps only in-frame clonotypes and omits some of them. V and J calls and clone size are given by that table; D and trimming were obtained from the DNA. The table records about 24,000 clones, approximately 92% of them present only once. This sequence originates from a human donor in a cohort sampled during active COVID-19. Specimen: peripheral blood.

The DNA of the CDR3 is TGCGCCAGCAGCCGGACAGAGAACACTGAAGCTTTCTTT. Translating it yields CASSRTENTEAFF. The rearrangement joins TRBV5-1 to TRBJ1-1, with D possibly TRBD1 on 6 matching bases. The V gene lost 4 bases and the J gene lost 1 base, with 8 bases spanning the gap. CDR3 size: 13 residues. Germline loops: CDR1 SGHRS, CDR2 YFSETQ.